Listed here are 29 T cell receptor beta chains from one sample, sequenced in a study of identical twins. Each CDR3 protein is one row after TCRdb ran MiXCR on the 5' RACE reads. The sample lists about 660,000 distinct CDR3 sequences, around 8.6% occurring once. In addition, the sample was reused for a study of yellow fever vaccine responses in identical twins.

The sequenced sample consisted of PBMCs. Every receptor here comes from a woman younger than 35 in good health.

This clonotype has a count of ten or more. The chain carries TRBV29-1 and TRBJ2-1; 8 bases agree with TRBD2. Germline CDR1 and CDR2: SQVTM and ANQGSEA. The CDR3 extends over 13 amino acids. V shed 7 bases, J shed 2 bases, and the junction held 4 bases outside the gene matches. In nucleotides, the CDR3 is TGCAGCGCGTCGGGGGGGACCTACAATGAGCAGTTCTTC. Translation gives CSASGGTYNEQFF.

This clonotype has just a few counts. The chain carries TRBV20-1 and TRBJ2-3; the D gene is possibly TRBD1 (6 bases). The V and J ends lost 5 bases and 2 bases respectively, with 17 bases between them. Germline CDR1 DFQATT, CDR2 SNEGSKA (reference sequence). The CDR3 runs 15 residues. The CDR3 region has the DNA TGCAGTGCTCAGGGGTTCGTGACGGACACAGATACGCAGTATTTT. This codes for CSAQGFVTDTDTQYF.

This clonotype appeared a few times. V and J are TRBV20-1 and TRBJ2-1; perhaps D is TRBD1 or TRBD2 (5 bases each). The CDR3 is 14 residues long. V lost 0 bases and J 0 bases, leaving 6 bases between the germline ends. Germline V gives CDR1 DFQATT, CDR2 SNEGSKA (reference sequence). Here the CDR3 DNA reads TGCAGTGCTAGAGATGGGGGCTCCTACAATGAGCAGTTCTTC. Amino acid sequence: CSARDGGSYNEQFF.

This clonotype showed up many times. The V call is TRBV7-2, the J call TRBJ1-1; unclear D gene. CDR1 SGHTA and CDR2 FQGNSA come from the germline V gene. V dropped 0 bases and J dropped 1 base, with 6 bases sitting between them. The CDR3 is 14 residues long. The CDR3 region is CASSLAPQNTEAFF. CDR3 bases: TGTGCCAGCAGCTTAGCCCCACAGAACACTGAAGCTTTCTTT. Together with reference TRBV7-2 and TRBJ1-1, the CDR3 gives the full variable domain: GAGVSQSPSNKVTEKGKDVELRCDPISGHTALYWYRQSLGQGLEFLIYFQGNSAPDKSGLPSDRFSAERTGGSVSTLTIQRTQQEDSAVYLCASSLAPQNTEAFFGQGTRLTVV.

This chain connects TRBV24-1 to TRBJ2-5, with D perhaps TRBD1 or TRBD2 (5 bases each). V lost 2 bases to trimming and J lost 5 bases, with 14 bases between them. CDR3 length: 15 amino acids. The germline CDR1 and CDR2 sequences are KGHDR and SFDVKD. CDR3 region: CATSDSRVGGETQYF. In DNA, the CDR3 is TGTGCCACCAGTGATTCCAGGGTAGGAGGTGAGACCCAGTACTTC.

This clonotype has ten or more counts. The V gene is TRBV6-6, the J gene TRBJ2-1; D unresolved. Trimming stripped 3 bases from V and 8 bases from J, with 8 bases between. The CDR3 length is 12 residues. Germline CDR1 MNHNY, CDR2 SVGAGI (reference sequence). As DNA, the CDR3 is TGTGCCAGCAGTTATTCGGGTGATGAGCAGTTCTTC. Its translation is CASSYSGDEQFF.

The chain's CDR3 is CSVEDPGDRAPDTQYF. CDR3 nucleotides: TGCAGCGTTGAAGACCCCGGGGATCGGGCCCCAGATACGCAGTATTTT. The chain has TRBV29-1 and TRBJ2-3; maybe TRBD2 (5 bases). The CDR3 is 16 amino acids. V gave up 0 bases and J gave up 4 bases, with 17 bases separating them. Germline V gene data show CDR1 as SQVTM and CDR2 as ANQGSEA.

The chain recombines TRBV6-4 with TRBJ2-1; 10 nucleotides match TRBD2. V lost 7 bases, J lost 8 bases, and 11 bases stayed unmatched. The CDR3 extends over 15 amino acids. The V gene's germline CDR1 is MRHNA and CDR2 SNTAGT. CDR3 residues: CASTPEAGGRDEQFF. CDR3 nucleotide sequence: TGTGCCAGCACCCCCGAAGCGGGGGGGCGGGATGAGCAGTTCTTC.

This clonotype was detected a few times. V and J are TRBV30 and TRBJ1-1; no firm D call. Trimming removed 5 bases at V and 6 bases at J, with 7 bases between. Per the germline V gene, CDR1 is GTSNPN and CDR2 is SVGIG (reference sequence). This CDR3 region has 10 residues. The CDR3 nucleotides are TGTGCCTGGGGGAGCGCTGAAGCTTTCTTT. As protein: CAWGSAEAFF.

The chain has TRBV28 and TRBJ2-3; 7 bases align to TRBD2. Germline V gene data show CDR1 as MDHEN and CDR2 as SYDVKM. The CDR3 contains 15 residues. The J segment lost 4 bases and the V segment lost 3 bases, leaving 7 bases of the junction unmatched. The CDR3 nucleotides read TGTGCCAGCAGTTTGGGAGCGGGAATATCAGATACGCAGTATTTT. This translates into CASSLGAGISDTQYF.

This clonotype was observed a few times. The chain recombines TRBV5-1 with TRBJ2-1; D is unresolved. In germline, CDR1 is SGHRS, CDR2 YFSETQ. V was clipped by 1 base and J by 0 bases, with 8 bases between them. The CDR3 runs 15 residues. The CDR3 DNA sequence: TGCGCCAGCAGCTTGACTCAAAGCTCCTACAATGAGCAGTTCTTC. This translates into CASSLTQSSYNEQFF.

The genes are TRBV7-2 and TRBJ2-1; TRBD1 agrees at 8 bases. This CDR3 has 16 residues. CDR1 and CDR2 (germline): SGHTA, FQGNSA. V shed 1 base, J shed 7 bases, and the junction held 9 bases outside the gene matches. CDR3 bases: TGTGCCAGCAGCTTAGGACAGGGGTACGCCTCAAATGAGCAGTTCTTC. Protein sequence: CASSLGQGYASNEQFF.

The chain has TRBV18 and TRBJ2-1; D gene ambiguous. V lost 0 bases to trimming and J lost 10 bases, with 19 bases between them. The CDR3 is 16 amino acids. The germline V gene encodes CDR1 KGHSH and CDR2 LQKENI. CDR3 DNA sequence: TGTGCCAGCTCACCACCGGGCAGGTCCTTCGGTGGGGAGCAGTTCTTC. It specifies CASSPPGRSFGGEQFF. Based on the CDR3 plus reference TRBV18 and TRBJ2-1, the full variable domain is NAGVMQNPRHLVRRRGQEARLRCSPMKGHSHVYWYRQLPEEGLKFMVYLQKENIIDESGMPKERFSAEFPKEGPSILRIQQVVRGDSAAYFCASSPPGRSFGGEQFFGPGTRLTVL.

This clonotype was seen only a few times. The chain recombines TRBV2 with TRBJ1-5, with 8 bases fitting TRBD1. In germline, CDR1 is SNHLY, CDR2 FYNNEI. CDR3 length equals 14 residues. The V and J ends lost 8 bases and 4 bases, in that order; junction bases with no gene match: 7. The CDR3 coding sequence is TGTGCCAGCGGAGCCGACAGGGGAAATCAGCCCCAGCATTTT. Protein: CASGADRGNQPQHF.

This clonotype was seen a few times. The genes are TRBV4-3 and TRBJ2-1; tentatively, D is TRBD2 (5 bases). Deletions cut 0 bases from V and 9 bases from J, with 18 bases between. Germline V CDR1 and CDR2: LGHNA, YSLEER. The CDR3 totals 16 residues. The CDR3 protein is CASSQDFEGITGEQFF. The CDR3 DNA follows: TGCGCCAGCAGCCAAGACTTTGAGGGTATCACGGGTGAGCAGTTCTTC.

This clonotype was detected only a few times. The chain carries TRBV3-1 and TRBJ2-7; perhaps D is TRBD1 or TRBD2 (6 bases each). Germline-derived CDR1 and CDR2 are LGHDT and YNNKEL (reference sequence). The CDR3 is made up of 15 amino acids. The V end was cut by 0 bases, the J end by 6 bases, with 15 bases between. The CDR3 bases are TGTGCCAGCAGCCAAGATAGGAGGGGGTCGGCCGAGCAGTACTTC. It translates to CASSQDRRGSAEQYF.

Worth noting for this clonotype: A read error may account for a junction end that differs from germline. CDR3 nucleotide sequence: TGTGCCAGCGGTTTGTGGAAAGGCGGACTAGAGACCCAGTACTTC. Amino acids: CASGLWKGGLETQYF. This sequence joins TRBV28 and TRBJ2-5; maybe TRBD2 (5 bases). From germline, CDR1 is MDHEN and CDR2 SYDVKM. CDR3 length equals 15 residues.

The J gene is TRBJ2-5, the V gene TRBV11-1; 7 bases align to TRBD1. V shed 5 bases and J 5 bases; nucleotides not matched to a gene: 14. From germline, CDR1 is SGHAT and CDR2 FQDESV (reference sequence). The CDR3 runs to 16 residues. In nucleotides, the CDR3 is TGTGCCAGCAGCCTAAGACAGGGCAGAAGTGGCGAGACCCAGTACTTC. Amino acid sequence: CASSLRQGRSGETQYF.

The chain joins TRBV20-1 to TRBJ2-3, with D maybe TRBD2 (7 bases). Per the germline V gene, CDR1 is DFQATT and CDR2 is SNEGSKA (reference sequence). Trimming removed 1 base from V and 1 base from J, with 15 bases in between. This CDR3 spans 16 amino acids. This CDR3 reads CSARVRGSGRTDTQYF. In DNA, the CDR3 is TGCAGTGCTAGAGTCAGGGGTAGCGGGCGCACAGATACGCAGTATTTT.

This clonotype has only a few counts. This chain uses TRBV25-1 with TRBJ1-6; 8 bases align to TRBD1. Germline V gives CDR1 MGHDK, CDR2 SYGVNS. Unmatched junction bases numbered 0, after V lost 8 bases and J lost 3 bases. The CDR3 is 13 residues long. The CDR3 sequence is CASGQGYNSPLHF. Here the CDR3 DNA reads TGTGCCAGCGGACAGGGCTATAATTCACCCCTCCACTTT.

The CDR3 protein is CASGAGVSTGELFF. The CDR3 DNA is TGTGCCAGCGGGGCGGGAGTCTCCACCGGGGAGCTGTTTTTT. The chain is built from TRBV7-9 and TRBJ2-2; 7 nucleotides agree with TRBD2. V lost 8 bases and J lost 4; bases outside the gene matches: 7. Germline CDR1 reads SEHNR; CDR2 reads FQNEAQ (reference sequence). This CDR3 is 14 amino acids long.

This clonotype turned up a few times. V and J are TRBV14 and TRBJ2-7; D is perhaps TRBD1 (5 bases). The CDR3 spans 16 residues. Deletions cut 3 bases from V and 5 bases from J, with 20 bases between. Germline V gene sequence: CDR1 SGHDN, CDR2 FVKESK. The CDR3 DNA reads TGTGCCAGCAGCCACACTACAACCAGGCAGGGCCACGAGCAGTACTTC. Translated: CASSHTTTRQGHEQYF.

J is TRBJ2-5 and V is TRBV6-1; 10 nucleotides match TRBD1. From germline, CDR1 is MNHNS and CDR2 SASEGT. The V and J ends lost 7 bases and 3 bases, in that order; junction bases with no gene match: 17. The CDR3 contains 18 residues. In DNA form, the CDR3 reads TGTGCCAGCACCACCCGGGACAGGGGCAACTACGCAAAAGAGACCCAGTACTTC. Its translation: CASTTRDRGNYAKETQYF.

This clonotype was seen repeatedly, ten times or more. The rearrangement uses TRBV5-1 and TRBJ2-4; TRBD1 matches 9 bases. CDR1 is SGHRS and CDR2 is YFSETQ in the germline V gene. After removal of 4 bases from V and 6 bases from J, the junction contained 5 bases not matched to a gene. CDR3 length equals 14 residues. The CDR3 spells CASSPTGGRNIQYF. In DNA, the CDR3 is TGCGCCAGCAGCCCTACAGGGGGCAGAAACATTCAGTACTTC.

This clonotype showed up just a few times. This rearrangement joins TRBV11-2 to TRBJ2-7; D gene uncertain. Germline-derived CDR1 and CDR2 are SGHAT and FQNNGV. The CDR3 extends over 14 amino acids. V was cut by 3 bases and J by 3 bases, with 12 bases left in between. The CDR3 DNA reads TGTGCCAGCAGCTTCTTCCAGGAAAGCTACGAGCAGTACTTC. Its translation is CASSFFQESYEQYF.

The CDR3 reads CASSPIQGGGNEQYF. CDR3 bases: TGTGCCAGCTCACCAATTCAGGGTGGTGGGAACGAGCAGTACTTC. V and J are TRBV18 and TRBJ2-7; D is perhaps TRBD1 (5 bases). CDR1 and CDR2 from the germline V gene are KGHSH and LQKENI. This CDR3 has 15 amino acids. The V gene lost 2 bases and the J gene lost 5 bases, with 16 bases spanning the gap.

The chain has TRBV7-9 and TRBJ2-3, with 7 bases matching TRBD2. J was trimmed by 4 bases and V by 4 bases; bases with no gene match: 8. Germline V gives CDR1 SEHNR, CDR2 FQNEAQ (reference sequence). This CDR3 is built from 15 residues. DNA for the CDR3: TGTGCCAGCAGCTCTGAGCGGGGTAGAGCAGATACGCAGTATTTT. It codes for CASSSERGRADTQYF.

The chain carries TRBV11-2 and TRBJ2-7; D is unresolved. Germline CDR1 is SGHAT and CDR2 is FQNNGV. This CDR3 has 13 amino acids. The V end was cut by 5 bases, the J end by 2 bases, with 10 bases between. CDR3 sequence reads: CASSRPAAYEQYF. The CDR3 nucleotides are TGTGCCAGCAGCAGACCGGCAGCCTACGAGCAGTACTTC.

This CDR3 reads CASSLSSGGEQYF. In DNA form, the CDR3 reads TGTGCCAGCAGTTTATCTAGCGGGGGAGAGCAGTACTTC. This chain uses TRBV12-3 or TRBV12-4 with TRBJ2-7, with TRBD2 matching over 10 bases. The CDR3 extends over 13 amino acids. V trimming: 2 bases; J trimming: 7 bases; junction bases outside the gene matches: 2.